Each of the 26 T cell receptor beta chains below was sequenced from the same sample in a study of memory CD4+ T cells and cytomegalovirus serostatus. TCRdb's copy holds only in-frame clones and misses some; the assay was immunoSEQ multiplex PCR. The sample has tens of thousands of clones, around three quarters seen once; the top ten hold roughly 1%. Single viable CD3+CD4+CD8-CD45RO+ cells were sorted as the memory CD4+ T cells. Material for sequencing was memory CD4+ T cells from blood. The receptors were sampled from an adult in good health and CMV-seronegative.

The CDR3 is CASSFSLGAGDGYTF. The CDR3, as DNA: TGTGCCAGCAGTTTCTCTTTAGGGGCCGGGGATGGCTACACCTTC. The V and J genes are TRBV27 and TRBJ1-2, with D tentatively TRBD1 (5 bases). The CDR3 covers 15 residues. CDR1 and CDR2 from the germline V gene are MNHEY and SMNVEV (reference sequence). V was trimmed by 3 bases and J by 6 bases, leaving 17 bases between them.

The V call is TRBV27, the J call TRBJ1-1; the match to TRBD1 covers 7 bases. The CDR3 runs to 13 residues. V dropped 4 bases and J dropped 10; count of bases not matched to a gene: 9. The germline gives CDR1 MNHEY, CDR2 SMNVEV (reference sequence). The CDR3 reads CASSSRGGFGAFF. The CDR3 DNA reads as TGTGCCAGCAGTTCAAGAGGGGGCTTCGGAGCTTTCTTT.

This chain connects TRBV4-1 to TRBJ1-5; possibly TRBD1 for D (6 bases). With 4 bases removed from V and 3 bases from J, the gap between germline ends came to 13 bases. The CDR3 sequence is 15 residues long. Germline lookup yields CDR1 MGHRA and CDR2 YSYEKL. CDR3 sequence: CASSLQWGPNQPQHF. In nucleotides, the CDR3 is TGCGCCAGCAGCCTACAGTGGGGGCCCAATCAGCCCCAGCATTTT.

The rearrangement joins TRBV5-4 to TRBJ2-7; 10 bases fit TRBD1. Germline CDR1 SGHNT, CDR2 YYREEE (reference sequence). The CDR3 is 15 residues long. V was clipped by 2 bases and J by 6 bases; unmatched bases: 8. The DNA of the CDR3 is TGTGCCAGCAGCTTTCCGACCGGACAGGGGGGCGAGCAGTACTTC. It yields the protein CASSFPTGQGGEQYF.

This clone was counted between two and nine times. The V and J genes are TRBV18 and TRBJ1-2, with TRBD1 matching 9 bases. CDR3 length equals 14 residues. Losses at the gene ends were 2 bases for V and 8 bases for J; bases not matched to a gene: 6. The V gene's germline CDR1 is KGHSH and CDR2 LQKENI. CDR3 DNA: TGTGCCAGCTCACCAGGACAGGGGATTGGGGGCTACACCTTC. It codes for CASSPGQGIGGYTF.

This chain uses TRBV27 with TRBJ1-4; unclear D gene. The CDR3 sequence is 14 residues long. Germline V CDR1 and CDR2: MNHEY, SMNVEV (reference sequence). Trimming cost V 3 bases and J 0 bases, with 5 bases left between them. The CDR3 is CASSFTSTNEKLFF. The CDR3 DNA sequence: TGTGCCAGCAGTTTCACATCAACTAATGAAAAACTGTTTTTT.

This clone appeared a few times. This chain joins TRBV18 and TRBJ2-7; D is possibly TRBD1 (5 bases). Germline assignment: CDR1 KGHSH and CDR2 LQKENI. The CDR3 loop spans 12 amino acids. Trimming shortened V by 3 bases and J by 7 bases, and 10 bases separated the two germline ends. CDR3 in DNA: TGTGCCAGCTCACCCCAGGCAGGGGAGCAGTACTTC. Its protein product is CASSPQAGEQYF. The full variable domain, with the rest looked up from reference TRBV18 and TRBJ2-7, is NAGVMQNPRHLVRRRGQEARLRCSPMKGHSHVYWYRQLPEEGLKFMVYLQKENIIDESGMPKERFSAEFPKEGPSILRIQQVVRGDSAAYFCASSPQAGEQYFGPGTRLTVT.

The CDR3 bases are TGTGCCAGCAGTGTTTCGGGGGGCATGAACACTGAAGCTTTCTTT. Protein product: CASSVSGGMNTEAFF. V usage is TRBV6-4 and J usage is TRBJ1-1, with a tentative D call TRBD1 (6 bases). Germline V lookup: CDR1 MRHNA, CDR2 SNTAGT. The CDR3 contains 15 residues. V gave up 4 bases and J gave up 0 bases, with 12 bases separating them.

The V gene is TRBV29-1, the J gene TRBJ1-3; TRBD1 matches 8 bases. CDR1 is SQVTM and CDR2 is ANQGSEA in the germline V gene. V lost 7 bases to trimming and J lost 4 bases; unmatched junction nucleotides: 9. CDR3 length equals 14 residues. The CDR3 here is CSATQGVTGNTIYF. DNA of the CDR3: TGCAGCGCCACACAGGGGGTCACGGGAAACACCATATATTTT.

The genes are TRBV5-4 and TRBJ2-7; 10 bases are shared with TRBD2. Germline CDR1 is SGHNT and CDR2 is YYREEE (reference sequence). V was pared by 5 bases and J by 1 base, with 6 bases of the junction left unmatched. CDR3 length: 15 amino acids. CDR3 loop: CASRSSSGSSYEQYF. The DNA of the CDR3 is TGTGCCAGCAGGTCATCTAGCGGGAGTTCCTACGAGCAGTACTTC.

V and J are TRBV7-2 and TRBJ1-1, with 7 bases fitting TRBD1. The trim removed 2 bases at V and 2 bases at J, leaving 8 bases unmatched. Germline V gene sequence: CDR1 SGHTA, CDR2 FQGNSA. This CDR3 is built from 16 residues. In nucleotides, the CDR3 is TGTGCCAGCAGCTTACCCGGTGGAGGGGGCAACACTGAAGCTTTCTTT. It yields the protein CASSLPGGGGNTEAFF. The full variable domain, its missing parts supplied by reference TRBV7-2 and TRBJ1-1, is GAGVSQSPSNKVTEKGKDVELRCDPISGHTALYWYRQSLGQGLEFLIYFQGNSAPDKSGLPSDRFSAERTGGSVSTLTIQRTQQEDSAVYLCASSLPGGGGNTEAFFGQGTRLTVV.

The chain has TRBV29-1 and TRBJ1-5; D is possibly TRBD1 (6 bases). CDR3 size: 14 residues. In germline, CDR1 is SQVTM, CDR2 ANQGSEA. CDR3 loop: CSVSVTGRDQPQHF. The DNA for the CDR3 is TGCAGTGTCTCCGTCACAGGGAGGGATCAGCCCCAGCATTTT.

CDR3 in amino acids: CASSGAGGTTYNEQFF. CDR3 bases: TGCGCCAGCAGCGGGGCGGGCGGGACCACCTACAATGAGCAGTTCTTC. This chain uses TRBV10-2 with TRBJ2-1, with a weak D call TRBD2 (6 bases). V lost 6 bases and J lost 2, with 17 bases in between. CDR1 and CDR2 from the germline V gene are WSHSY and SAAADI. The CDR3 extends over 16 amino acids.

The chain uses TRBV7-2 and TRBJ1-2; the D is unclear. CDR1 and CDR2 from the germline V gene are SGHTA and FQGNSA. The V end was cut by 5 bases, the J end by 5 bases, with 12 bases between. The CDR3 has 13 residues. CDR3 region: CASSLDQEYGYTF. The CDR3 DNA reads as TGTGCCAGCAGCCTGGACCAGGAGTATGGCTACACCTTC.

This chain uses TRBV4-1 with TRBJ1-3; D is ambiguous. The CDR3 runs 14 residues. V was cut by 0 bases and J by 3 bases, with 6 bases left in between. CDR1 and CDR2 from the germline V gene are MGHRA and YSYEKL. The CDR3 here is CASSQEGYGNTIYF. CDR3 coding DNA: TGCGCCAGCAGCCAAGAGGGATATGGAAACACCATATATTTT.

This clone was seen a single time. This chain joins TRBV28 and TRBJ1-1; tentative D call: TRBD1 (5 bases). Between the trimmed V and J ends, which lost 5 bases and 1 base, there was a span of 11 bases. The CDR3 covers 14 residues. Germline CDR1 is MDHEN and CDR2 is SYDVKM. CDR3 sequence (DNA): TGTGCCAGCAGTCTCGGGGGGTGGAACACTGAAGCTTTCTTT. It codes for CASSLGGWNTEAFF.

This clone turned up a few times. DNA for the CDR3: TGTGCCAGCTCACTCGAGAACACTGAAGCTTTCTTT. Its translation: CASSLENTEAFF. This chain links TRBV18 with TRBJ1-1; the D is unclear. The CDR3 is 12 amino acids. Trimming took 4 bases from V and 1 from J, leaving 4 bases between them. CDR1 is KGHSH and CDR2 is LQKENI in the germline V gene.

This clone was detected only once. The V gene is TRBV30, the J gene TRBJ2-7, with 8 positions matching TRBD1. V lost 4 bases, J lost 7 bases, and 6 bases stayed unmatched. There are 12 residues in the CDR3. The germline CDR1 and CDR2 sequences are GTSNPN and SVGIG (reference sequence). DNA of the CDR3: TGTGCCTGGATCAGACAGGGGAGTGAGCAGTACTTC. Its protein is CAWIRQGSEQYF.

This rearrangement joins TRBV29-1 to TRBJ2-1; 9 bases map to TRBD1. J gave up 6 bases and V 6 bases, and 3 bases lay outside the gene matches. Germline CDR1 SQVTM, CDR2 ANQGSEA. The CDR3 extends over 12 amino acids. CDR3 DNA: TGCAGCGTACAGGGGGCAGGCAATGAGCAGTTCTTC. Translation: CSVQGAGNEQFF.

The V gene is TRBV27, the J gene TRBJ2-3; D unresolved. CDR1 MNHEY and CDR2 SMNVEV come from the germline V gene (reference sequence). CDR3 size: 13 residues. Trimming cost V 7 bases and J 0 bases, with 8 bases left between them. The CDR3 here is CASTLRSTDTQYF. CDR3 nucleotide sequence: TGTGCCAGCACCCTTCGTAGCACAGATACGCAGTATTTT.

The V gene is TRBV27, the J gene TRBJ2-7, with a possible D match to TRBD2 (5 bases). The CDR3 spans 13 residues. Per germline, CDR1 MNHEY and CDR2 SMNVEV (reference sequence). Trimming removed 2 bases from V and 4 bases from J, with 9 bases in between. The CDR3 is CASSLGAAYEQYF. The CDR3 coding sequence is TGTGCCAGCAGTTTAGGAGCGGCTTACGAGCAGTACTTC.

The chain couples TRBV6-1 to TRBJ1-6; D gene ambiguous. The V and J ends lost 2 bases and 3 bases respectively, with 11 bases between them. The CDR3 extends over 16 amino acids. The germline gives CDR1 MNHNS, CDR2 SASEGT. In DNA form, the CDR3 reads TGTGCCAGCAGTGAAAGGTTGGCGGGCTATAATTCACCCCTCCACTTT. Amino acid sequence: CASSERLAGYNSPLHF.

The genes are TRBV7-3 and TRBJ2-2, with TRBD2 matching over 13 bases. The CDR3 is 19 residues long. The germline gives CDR1 SGHTA, CDR2 FQGTGA. Unmatched junction bases numbered 11, after V lost 1 base and J lost 6 bases. The CDR3 DNA is TGTGCCAGCAGCTTAATACTTGCGGGACTAGCGGGGAGAGCCGGGGAGCTGTTTTTT. Residues: CASSLILAGLAGRAGELFF.

The chain joins TRBV29-1 to TRBJ1-4; 7 bases fit TRBD1. Germline assignment: CDR1 SQVTM and CDR2 ANQGSEA. The J segment lost 8 bases and the V segment lost 7 bases, leaving 4 bases of the junction unmatched. The CDR3 extends over 11 amino acids. CDR3 loop: CSAGTVEKLFF. As DNA, the CDR3 is TGCAGCGCGGGGACAGTAGAAAAACTGTTTTTT.

The J gene is TRBJ2-5, the V gene TRBV7-2, with D possibly being TRBD1 (5 bases). This CDR3 contains 13 residues. V lost 2 bases, J lost 1 base, and 5 bases lay in between. CDR1 and CDR2 (germline): SGHTA, FQGNSA. In DNA, the CDR3 is TGTGCCAGCAGCTTACAGGGCCAAGAGACCCAGTACTTC. Translating gives CASSLQGQETQYF.

This clone appeared once. The chain employs TRBV7-2 and TRBJ2-3, with 9 bases that match TRBD2. The CDR3 sequence is 14 residues long. The V gene's germline CDR1 is SGHTA and CDR2 FQGNSA. J gave up 6 bases and V 1 base, and 2 bases lay outside the gene matches. CDR3 sequence: CASSLGSGSDTQYF. The CDR3 nucleotides read TGTGCCAGCAGCTTAGGTAGCGGGAGCGATACGCAGTATTTT.